A single sample gave rise to the 16 T cell receptor beta chains below, sequenced in a study of T-cell reconstitution after alpha-beta-depleted transplantation in children. Preparing the TCRbeta library involved the use of unique molecular identifiers. One entry per CDR3 protein, called by TCRdb with MiXCR from the PCR reads. The sample holds hundreds of thousands of distinct CDR3 sequences, about 16% seen once. The sequencing here drew on PBMCs, mostly from graft donor cells, taken 360 days after TCRalphabeta/CD19-depleted stem cell transplant. Every receptor here comes from a boy in the first two years of life who had a stem cell transplant for Wiskott-Aldrich syndrome, so the T cells may come from the graft donor.

The rearrangement uses TRBV7-8 and TRBJ2-7; 11 nucleotides align to TRBD1. The germline gives CDR1 SGHVS, CDR2 FQNEAQ. The CDR3 runs to 16 residues. V lost 3 bases and J lost 3; bases outside the gene matches: 7. The chain's CDR3 is CASSLLPGQGVYEQYF. Here the CDR3 DNA reads TGTGCCAGCAGCTTGCTACCGGGACAGGGGGTCTACGAGCAGTACTTC.

V usage is TRBV2 and J usage is TRBJ2-7, with 10 bases identical to TRBD1. CDR3 length: 13 residues. After removal of 1 base from V and 6 bases from J, the junction contained 0 bases not matched to a gene. The germline gives CDR1 SNHLY, CDR2 FYNNEI. CDR3 residues: CASSEGTGGEQYF. CDR3 bases: TGTGCCAGCAGTGAAGGGACAGGGGGCGAGCAGTACTTC.

This chain links TRBV28 with TRBJ2-7; 8 bases line up with TRBD1. With 3 bases clipped from V and 4 bases from J, the junction kept 8 bases outside the gene matches. The CDR3 totals 15 residues. Germline assignment: CDR1 MDHEN and CDR2 SYDVKM. CDR3 DNA sequence: TGTGCCAGCAGTTTCGCAGGGGGCTACCGTTACGAGCAGTACTTC. It codes for CASSFAGGYRYEQYF.

The chain joins TRBV6-1 to TRBJ1-6, with D possibly being TRBD1 (5 bases). V lost 6 bases, J lost 7 bases, and 16 bases lay in between. Germline lookup yields CDR1 MNHNS and CDR2 SASEGT. This CDR3 is 15 amino acids long. CDR3 nucleotide sequence: TGTGCCAGCAGAAGTATGGGGACCTCCAATTCACCCCTCCACTTT. It is translated as CASRSMGTSNSPLHF.

At least ten counts were recorded for this clonotype. The chain is built from TRBV25-1 and TRBJ2-3, with 8 positions matching TRBD1. The junction had 4 bases not matched to a gene; V was cut back by 4 bases and J by 4 bases. The CDR3 has 14 amino acids. Germline CDR1 MGHDK, CDR2 SYGVNS. CDR3 DNA sequence: TGTGCCAGCAGTGGGACAGGGAGTGCAGATACGCAGTATTTT. It yields the protein CASSGTGSADTQYF.

In its sample, this clonotype was seen a few times. The chain is built from TRBV7-9 and TRBJ1-1, with unresolved D. V gave up 6 bases and J gave up 6 bases, with 11 bases separating them. Looked up from germline, CDR1 is SEHNR and CDR2 is FQNEAQ (reference sequence). CDR3 size: 12 residues. The CDR3, as DNA: TGTGCCAGCAGTCAAGAGGTATCTGAAGCTTTCTTT. Amino acids: CASSQEVSEAFF.

A few counts support this clonotype. V is TRBV7-9 and J is TRBJ2-1, with D possibly matching TRBD2 (5 bases). The CDR3 has 13 amino acids. V dropped 4 bases and J dropped 7 bases, with 11 bases sitting between them. CDR1 is SEHNR, CDR2 FQNEAQ, per germline (reference sequence). The CDR3 region is CASSSRLANEQFF. CDR3 nucleotide sequence: TGTGCCAGCAGCTCCCGGTTAGCGAATGAGCAGTTCTTC.

A few counts support this clonotype. The chain uses TRBV20-1 and TRBJ1-2; D gene ambiguous. V was pared by 3 bases and J by 7 bases, with 12 bases between. Germline CDR1 is DFQATT and CDR2 is SNEGSKA (reference sequence). CDR3 length equals 12 residues. The CDR3 region has the DNA TGCAGTGCTAGTGGGCAGTTCGGTGGCTACACCTTC. Protein: CSASGQFGGYTF.

This clonotype was counted a few times. The rearrangement links TRBV6-2 or TRBV6-3 to TRBJ2-7; the match to TRBD1 covers 7 bases. The germline CDR1 and CDR2 sequences are MNHEY and SVGEGT. Trimming cost V 6 bases and J 0 bases; bases outside gene matches: 5. This CDR3 contains 14 residues. CDR3 region: CASRHRGPSYEQYF. In DNA, the CDR3 is TGTGCCAGCAGACACAGGGGTCCCTCCTACGAGCAGTACTTC.

This clonotype has just a few counts. The rearrangement uses TRBV7-8 and TRBJ2-7; D perhaps matches TRBD1 (7 bases). The CDR3 totals 14 residues. Germline V lookup: CDR1 SGHVS, CDR2 FQNEAQ. Trimming pared 4 bases from V and 7 bases from J, leaving 17 bases between. Here the CDR3 reads CASSSRQGSGEQYF. The CDR3 coding sequence is TGTGCCAGCAGCTCCCGACAGGGAAGCGGGGAGCAGTACTTC.

This clonotype has only a few counts. This rearrangement joins TRBV6-5 to TRBJ2-1, with D possibly TRBD2 on 7 matching bases. The length of the CDR3 is 16 residues. V dropped 5 bases and J dropped 5 bases, with 19 bases sitting between them. Germline V gene lookup returns CDR1 MNHEY and CDR2 SVGAGI. The CDR3 coding sequence is TGTGCCAGCAGTCCCCGGGGCCCGGGGGGCCACAATGAGCAGTTCTTC. This codes for CASSPRGPGGHNEQFF.

There are a few counts of this clonotype. The V and J genes are TRBV7-2 and TRBJ2-5; 7 nucleotides align to TRBD2. Germline V gives CDR1 SGHTA, CDR2 FQGNSA. V gave up 6 bases and J gave up 3 bases; unmatched junction bases: 4. The CDR3 runs to 13 residues. The CDR3 DNA follows: TGTGCCAGCAGGAGTCTAGCGGAAGAGACCCAGTACTTC. It yields the protein CASRSLAEETQYF.

The V call is TRBV20-1, the J call TRBJ2-1; 7 bases align to TRBD2. This CDR3 has 14 amino acids. V trimming: 2 bases; J trimming: 7 bases; junction bases outside the gene matches: 8. Germline lookup yields CDR1 DFQATT and CDR2 SNEGSKA (reference sequence). This chain's CDR3 is CSARRRDYRNEQFF. CDR3 coding DNA: TGCAGTGCTAGACGTCGGGACTACCGAAATGAGCAGTTCTTC.

This clonotype was observed a few times. J is TRBJ2-3 and V is TRBV4-1; 10 bases are shared with TRBD1. CDR3 length: 20 amino acids. Per the germline V gene, CDR1 is MGHRA and CDR2 is YSYEKL. The junction had 15 bases not matched to a gene; V was cut back by 0 bases and J by 3 bases. For the CDR3, the DNA is TGCGCCAGCAGCCAAGATTTTCCCTCCAAGGACAGGGGGAGGACAGATACGCAGTATTTT. This sequence encodes CASSQDFPSKDRGRTDTQYF.

The chain uses TRBV6-5 and TRBJ2-7; the match to TRBD1 covers 7 bases. The germline gives CDR1 MNHEY, CDR2 SVGAGI. Germline trimming cut 2 bases from V and 0 bases from J; bases unmatched to any gene: 7. This CDR3 is built from 16 residues. CDR3 bases: TGTGCCAGCAGTTACAGGACAGGCGACAGCTCCTACGAGCAGTACTTC. It codes for CASSYRTGDSSYEQYF.

V and J are TRBV4-1 and TRBJ2-1; 10 bases are shared with TRBD2. V shed 3 bases and J 5 bases; nucleotides not matched to a gene: 13. The CDR3 covers 18 residues. Per germline, CDR1 MGHRA and CDR2 YSYEKL. The CDR3 here is CASSHYPLAGGRNNEQFF. The CDR3 DNA is TGCGCCAGCAGCCACTATCCGTTAGCGGGAGGCCGGAACAATGAGCAGTTCTTC.